This T cell receptor beta chain stems from a study of cytomegalovirus exposure and HLA in healthy donors. The CDR3 sequence is 15 residues long. V lost 7 bases, J lost 5 bases, and 13 bases stayed unmatched. Germline lookup yields CDR1 MDHEN and CDR2 SYDVKM. In the case of this clone: The antigen is undetermined.

Study-wide results and caveats: It was in a later analysis that TCR association rates were seen to vary by HLA locus, highest for DRB1 and lowest for HLA-C. In a later analysis, productive TCRs from donors in an Asian-associated ancestry cluster reportedly carried fewer N-insertions than the cohort mean.

The PCR used 60 Vbeta and 13 Jbeta primers. Clones were sequenced by immunoSEQ multiplex PCR, and TCRdb holds only the in-frame ones, with some missing. The sample lists about 200,000 clones, 82% seen once, with about 1.5% in the top ten. Nominally healthy donors provided the samples, though records likely missed some immune exposures. Material: PBMCs. This chain uses TRBV28 with TRBJ2-5; TRBD1 matches 7 bases. The clonotype originates from a woman in her late teens or twenties in good health and CMV-seronegative. The CDR3 reads CASTDRQGVGETQYF. DNA of the CDR3: TGTGCCAGCACCGACCGTCAGGGGGTTGGGGAGACCCAGTACTTC. Filled out from reference TRBV28 and TRBJ2-5, the complete variable domain reads DVKVTQSSRYLVKRTGEKVFLECVQDMDHENMFWYRQDPGLGLRLIYFSYDVKMKEKGDIPEGYSVSREKKERFSLILESASTNQTSMYLCASTDRQGVGETQYFGPGTRLLVL.